The table lists the clone carrying this TCR beta chain with a few counts. CDR1 SQVTM and CDR2 ANQGSEA come from the germline V gene. Trimming stripped 4 bases from V and 7 bases from J, with 14 bases between. The CDR3 runs 14 residues. The sample belongs to a study of blood T cell repertoires in COVID-19. As for the study in general: Some COVID-19 samples were acute and others convalescent; all came from the United States, Italy and Spain. Sources were T cells, B-cell-depleted T cells, or PBMCs; the material itself was cDNA or gDNA.

Original data processing: Estimation of nucleated cell counts relied on the amplification of reference gene primers. Some clones are missing from TCRdb's copy, which holds only in-frame ones; the method was immunoSEQ multiplex PCR. V and J calls and clone size come straight from that table; D and trimming were deduced from the DNA. Here the sample spans some 16,000 clones, around nine tenths being singletons. The V call is TRBV29-1, the J call TRBJ1-6; weak D call: TRBD1 (6 bases). The receptor comes from a human donor in a cohort sampled during active COVID-19. The source material was peripheral blood. CDR3 sequence (DNA): TGCAGCGTTGCGGACAGAACCCCGAATTCACCCCTCCACTTT. Its translation: CSVADRTPNSPLHF.